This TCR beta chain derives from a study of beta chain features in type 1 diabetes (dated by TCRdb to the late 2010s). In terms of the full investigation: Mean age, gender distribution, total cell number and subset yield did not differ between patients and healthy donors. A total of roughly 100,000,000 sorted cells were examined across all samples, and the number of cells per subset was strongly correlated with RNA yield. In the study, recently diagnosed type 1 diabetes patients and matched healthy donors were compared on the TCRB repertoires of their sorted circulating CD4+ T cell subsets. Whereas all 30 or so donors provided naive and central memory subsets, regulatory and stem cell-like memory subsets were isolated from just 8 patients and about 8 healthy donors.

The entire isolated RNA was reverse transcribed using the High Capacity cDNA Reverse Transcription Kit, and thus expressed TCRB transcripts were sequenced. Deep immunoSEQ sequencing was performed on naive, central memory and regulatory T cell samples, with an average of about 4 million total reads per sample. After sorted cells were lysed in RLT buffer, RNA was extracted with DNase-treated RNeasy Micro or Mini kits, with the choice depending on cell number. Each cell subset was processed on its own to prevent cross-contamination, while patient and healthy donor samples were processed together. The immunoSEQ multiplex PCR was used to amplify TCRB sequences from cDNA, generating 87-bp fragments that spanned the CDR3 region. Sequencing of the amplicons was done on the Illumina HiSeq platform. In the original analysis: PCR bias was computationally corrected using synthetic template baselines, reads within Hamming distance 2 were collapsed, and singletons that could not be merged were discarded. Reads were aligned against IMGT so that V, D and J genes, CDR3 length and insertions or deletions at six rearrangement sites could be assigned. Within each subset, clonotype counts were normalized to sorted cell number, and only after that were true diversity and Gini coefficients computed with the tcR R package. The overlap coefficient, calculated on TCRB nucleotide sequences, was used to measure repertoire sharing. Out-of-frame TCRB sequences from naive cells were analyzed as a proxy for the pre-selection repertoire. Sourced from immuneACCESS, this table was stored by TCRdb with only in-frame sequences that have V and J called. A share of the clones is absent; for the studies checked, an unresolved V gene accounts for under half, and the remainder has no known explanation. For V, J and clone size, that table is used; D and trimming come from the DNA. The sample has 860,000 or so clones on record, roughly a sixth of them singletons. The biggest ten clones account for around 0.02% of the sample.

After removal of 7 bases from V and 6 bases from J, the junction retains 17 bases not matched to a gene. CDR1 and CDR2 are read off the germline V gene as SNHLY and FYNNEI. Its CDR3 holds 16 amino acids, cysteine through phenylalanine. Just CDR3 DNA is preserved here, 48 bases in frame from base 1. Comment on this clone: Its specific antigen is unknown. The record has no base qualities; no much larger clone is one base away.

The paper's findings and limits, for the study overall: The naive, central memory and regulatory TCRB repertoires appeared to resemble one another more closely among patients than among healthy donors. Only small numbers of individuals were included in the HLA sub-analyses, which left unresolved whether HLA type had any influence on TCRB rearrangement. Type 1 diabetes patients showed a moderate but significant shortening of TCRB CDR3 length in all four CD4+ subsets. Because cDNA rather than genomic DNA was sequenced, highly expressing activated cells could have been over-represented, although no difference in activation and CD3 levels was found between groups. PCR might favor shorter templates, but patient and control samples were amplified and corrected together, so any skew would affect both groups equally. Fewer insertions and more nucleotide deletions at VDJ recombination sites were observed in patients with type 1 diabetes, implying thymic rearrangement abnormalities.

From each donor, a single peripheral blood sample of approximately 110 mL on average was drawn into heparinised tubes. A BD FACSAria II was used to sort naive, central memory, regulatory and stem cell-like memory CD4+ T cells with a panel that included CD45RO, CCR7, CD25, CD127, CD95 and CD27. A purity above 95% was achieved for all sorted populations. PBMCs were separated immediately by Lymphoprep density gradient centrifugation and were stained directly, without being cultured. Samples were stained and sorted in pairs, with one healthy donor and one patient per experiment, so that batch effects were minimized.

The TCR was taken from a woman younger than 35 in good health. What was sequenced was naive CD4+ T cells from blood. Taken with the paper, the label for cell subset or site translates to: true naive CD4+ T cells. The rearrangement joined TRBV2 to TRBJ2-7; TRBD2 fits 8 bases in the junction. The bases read TGTGCCAGCAAACCCACCCTCTTCGGGAGGGCATTCGAGCAGTACTTC. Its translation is CASKPTLFGRAFEQYF. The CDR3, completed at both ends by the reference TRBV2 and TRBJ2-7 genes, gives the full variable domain EPEVTQTPSHQVTQMGQEVILRCVPISNHLYFYWYRQILGQKVEFLVSFYNNEISEKSEIFDDQFSVERPDGSNFTLKIRSTKLEDSAMYFCASKPTLFGRAFEQYFGPGTRLTVT.